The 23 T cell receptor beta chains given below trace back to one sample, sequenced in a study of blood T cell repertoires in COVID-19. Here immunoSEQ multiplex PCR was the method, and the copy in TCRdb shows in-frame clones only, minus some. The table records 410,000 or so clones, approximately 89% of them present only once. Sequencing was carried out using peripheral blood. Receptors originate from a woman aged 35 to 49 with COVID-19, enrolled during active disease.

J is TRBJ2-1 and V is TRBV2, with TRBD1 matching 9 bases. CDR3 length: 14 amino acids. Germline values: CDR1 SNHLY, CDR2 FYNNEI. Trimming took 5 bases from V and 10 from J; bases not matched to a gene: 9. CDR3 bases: TGTGCCAGCAGTCTACAGGGGGCCGTGGGGGAGCAGTTCTTC. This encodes CASSLQGAVGEQFF.

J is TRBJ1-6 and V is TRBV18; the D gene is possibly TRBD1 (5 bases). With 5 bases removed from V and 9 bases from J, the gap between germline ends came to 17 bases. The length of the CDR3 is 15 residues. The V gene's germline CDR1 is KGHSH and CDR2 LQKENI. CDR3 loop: CASSGRGRDGSPLHF. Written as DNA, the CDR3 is TGTGCCAGCTCAGGGAGGGGCCGTGATGGTTCACCCCTCCACTTT.

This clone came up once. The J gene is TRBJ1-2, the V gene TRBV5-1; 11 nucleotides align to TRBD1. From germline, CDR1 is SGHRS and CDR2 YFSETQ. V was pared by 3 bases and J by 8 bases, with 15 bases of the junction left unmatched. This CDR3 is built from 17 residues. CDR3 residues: CASSSTSRTGGAGGYTF. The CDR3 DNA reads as TGCGCCAGCAGCTCGACCTCCCGGACAGGGGGCGCGGGAGGCTACACCTTC.

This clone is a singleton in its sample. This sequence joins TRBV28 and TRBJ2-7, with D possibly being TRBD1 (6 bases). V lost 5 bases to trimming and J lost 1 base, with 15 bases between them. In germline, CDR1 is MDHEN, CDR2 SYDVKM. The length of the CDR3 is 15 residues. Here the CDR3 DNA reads TGTGCCAGCAGTCTCCCAAGGGGGTTATCCTACGAGCAGTACTTC. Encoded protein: CASSLPRGLSYEQYF.

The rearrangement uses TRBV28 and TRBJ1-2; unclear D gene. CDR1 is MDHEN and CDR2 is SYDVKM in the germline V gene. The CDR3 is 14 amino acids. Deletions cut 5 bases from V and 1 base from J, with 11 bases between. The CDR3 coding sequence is TGTGCCAGCAGTCCCGGGTCTTTTAACTATGGCTACACCTTC. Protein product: CASSPGSFNYGYTF.

This CDR3 is CASSQHPPGTGQETQYF. CDR3 DNA sequence: TGTGCCAGCAGCCAACATCCTCCCGGGACAGGGCAAGAGACCCAGTACTTC. The chain couples TRBV4-2 to TRBJ2-5, with 9 bases that match TRBD1. The CDR3 consists of 17 residues. CDR1 and CDR2 (germline): LGHNA, YNFKEQ. Trimming removed 2 bases from V and 2 bases from J; junction bases left unmatched: 9.

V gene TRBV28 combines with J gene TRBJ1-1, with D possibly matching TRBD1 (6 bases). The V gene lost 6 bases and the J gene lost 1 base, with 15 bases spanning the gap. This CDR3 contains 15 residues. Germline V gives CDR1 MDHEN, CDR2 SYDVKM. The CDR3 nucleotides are TGTGCCAGCAGAGGTCTCCAGGGGCCGAACACTGAAGCTTTCTTT. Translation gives CASRGLQGPNTEAFF. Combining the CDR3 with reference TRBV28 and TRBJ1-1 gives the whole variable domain DVKVTQSSRYLVKRTGEKVFLECVQDMDHENMFWYRQDPGLGLRLIYFSYDVKMKEKGDIPEGYSVSREKKERFSLILESASTNQTSMYLCASRGLQGPNTEAFFGQGTRLTVV.

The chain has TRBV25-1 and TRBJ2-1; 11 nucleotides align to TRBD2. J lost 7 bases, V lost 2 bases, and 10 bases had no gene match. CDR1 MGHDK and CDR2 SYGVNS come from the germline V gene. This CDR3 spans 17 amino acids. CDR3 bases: TGTGCCAGCAGTGAAGGGATAGCGGGAGGGACAAGGAATGAGCAGTTCTTC. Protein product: CASSEGIAGGTRNEQFF.

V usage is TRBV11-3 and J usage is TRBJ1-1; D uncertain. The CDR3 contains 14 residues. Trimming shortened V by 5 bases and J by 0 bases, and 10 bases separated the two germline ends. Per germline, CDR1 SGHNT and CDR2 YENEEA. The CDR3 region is CASSQGGMNTEAFF. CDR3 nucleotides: TGTGCCAGCAGCCAAGGAGGTATGAACACTGAAGCTTTCTTT. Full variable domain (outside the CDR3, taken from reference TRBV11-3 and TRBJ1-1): EAGVVQSPRYKIIEKKQPVAFWCNPISGHNTLYWYLQNLGQGPELLIRYENEEAVDDSQLPKDRFSAERLKGVDSTLKIQPAELGDSAVYLCASSQGGMNTEAFFGQGTRLTVV.

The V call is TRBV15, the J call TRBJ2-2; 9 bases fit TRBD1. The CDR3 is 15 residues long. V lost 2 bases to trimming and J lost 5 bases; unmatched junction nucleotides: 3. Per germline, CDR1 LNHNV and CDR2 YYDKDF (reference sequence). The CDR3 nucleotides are TGTGCCACCAGCAGAACAGGGGGCGCGACCGGGGAGCTGTTTTTT. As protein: CATSRTGGATGELFF.

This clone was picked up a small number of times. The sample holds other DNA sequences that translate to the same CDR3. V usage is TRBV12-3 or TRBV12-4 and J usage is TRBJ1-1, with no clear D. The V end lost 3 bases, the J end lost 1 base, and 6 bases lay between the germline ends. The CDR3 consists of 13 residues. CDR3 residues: CASSLRGNTEAFF. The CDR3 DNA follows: TGTGCCAGCAGTTTGCGGGGGAACACTGAAGCTTTCTTT.

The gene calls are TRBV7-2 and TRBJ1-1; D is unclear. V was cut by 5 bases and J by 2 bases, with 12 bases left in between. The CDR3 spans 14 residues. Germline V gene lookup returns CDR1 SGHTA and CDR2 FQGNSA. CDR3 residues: CASSVDIFNTEAFF. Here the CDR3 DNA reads TGTGCCAGCAGCGTTGACATATTCAACACTGAAGCTTTCTTT.

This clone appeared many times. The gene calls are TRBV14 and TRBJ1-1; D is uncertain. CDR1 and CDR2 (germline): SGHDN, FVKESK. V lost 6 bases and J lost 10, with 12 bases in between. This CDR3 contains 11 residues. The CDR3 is CASSSARPAFF. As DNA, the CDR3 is TGTGCCAGCAGTAGTGCGAGGCCAGCTTTCTTT.

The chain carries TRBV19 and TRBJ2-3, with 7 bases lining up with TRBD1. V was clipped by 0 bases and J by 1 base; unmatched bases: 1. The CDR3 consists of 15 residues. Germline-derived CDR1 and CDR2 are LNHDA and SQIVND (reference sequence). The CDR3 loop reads CASSIEGTGTDTQYF. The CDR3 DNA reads TGTGCCAGTAGTATAGAAGGGACAGGCACAGATACGCAGTATTTT.

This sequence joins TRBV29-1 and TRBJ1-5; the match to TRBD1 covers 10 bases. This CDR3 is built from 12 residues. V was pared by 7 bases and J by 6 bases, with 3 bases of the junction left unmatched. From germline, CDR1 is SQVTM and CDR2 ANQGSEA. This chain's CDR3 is CSAGTGVQPQHF. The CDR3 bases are TGCAGCGCTGGGACAGGGGTTCAGCCCCAGCATTTT.

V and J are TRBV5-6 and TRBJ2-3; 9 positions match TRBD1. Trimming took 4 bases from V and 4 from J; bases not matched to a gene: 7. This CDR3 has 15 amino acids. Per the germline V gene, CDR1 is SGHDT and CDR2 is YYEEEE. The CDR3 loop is CASSQGQGYADTQYF. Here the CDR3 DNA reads TGTGCCAGCAGCCAGGGACAGGGTTACGCAGATACGCAGTATTTT.

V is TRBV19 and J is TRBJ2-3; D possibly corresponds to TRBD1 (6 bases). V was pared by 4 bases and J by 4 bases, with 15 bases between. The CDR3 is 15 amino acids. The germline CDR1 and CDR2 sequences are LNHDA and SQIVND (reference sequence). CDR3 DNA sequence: TGTGCCAGTAGTAGCCGGGACAATGTCCCAGATACGCAGTATTTT. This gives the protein CASSSRDNVPDTQYF.

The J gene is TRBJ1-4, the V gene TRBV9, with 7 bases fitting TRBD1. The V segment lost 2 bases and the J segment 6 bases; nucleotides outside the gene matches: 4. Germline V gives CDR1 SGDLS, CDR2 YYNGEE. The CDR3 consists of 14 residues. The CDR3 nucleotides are TGTGCCAGCAGCGTTGACAGGGATGATGAAAAACTGTTTTTT. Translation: CASSVDRDDEKLFF.

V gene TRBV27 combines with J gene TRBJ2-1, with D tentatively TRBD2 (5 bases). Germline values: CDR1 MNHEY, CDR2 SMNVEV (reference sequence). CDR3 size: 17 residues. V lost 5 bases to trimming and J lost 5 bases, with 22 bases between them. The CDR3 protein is CASSPPRLAPNNNEQFF. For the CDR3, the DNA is TGTGCCAGCAGTCCTCCCCGTCTAGCTCCAAACAACAATGAGCAGTTCTTC.

The CDR3 DNA sequence: TGTGCCAGCAGCCTAACAGGGTGGAACACTGAAGCTTTCTTT. As protein: CASSLTGWNTEAFF. The chain is built from TRBV14 and TRBJ1-1; weak D call: TRBD1 (6 bases). In germline, CDR1 is SGHDN, CDR2 FVKESK. V lost 4 bases to trimming and J lost 1 base, with 10 bases between them. CDR3 length equals 14 residues.

CDR3 region: CASSYSTGRLGNQPQHF. The CDR3 DNA is TGTGCCAGCAGTTACTCGACAGGCCGCTTAGGGAATCAGCCCCAGCATTTT. V is TRBV6-2 or TRBV6-3 and J is TRBJ1-5; the D gene is possibly TRBD1 (6 bases). Germline lookup yields CDR1 MNHEY and CDR2 SVGEGT. Trimming removed 0 bases from V and 4 bases from J, with 16 bases in between. This CDR3 has 17 residues.

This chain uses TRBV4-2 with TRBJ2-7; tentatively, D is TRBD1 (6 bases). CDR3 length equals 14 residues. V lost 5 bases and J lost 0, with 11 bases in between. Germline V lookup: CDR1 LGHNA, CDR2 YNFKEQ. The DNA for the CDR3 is TGTGCCAGCAGCTTTCGACAGGACTCCTACGAGCAGTACTTC. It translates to CASSFRQDSYEQYF.

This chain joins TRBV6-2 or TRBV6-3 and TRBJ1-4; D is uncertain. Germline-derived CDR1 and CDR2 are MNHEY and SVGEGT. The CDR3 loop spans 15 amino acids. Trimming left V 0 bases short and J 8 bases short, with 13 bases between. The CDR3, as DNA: TGTGCCAGCAGTTACTCGAGACTGGCCGCCGAAAAACTGTTTTTT. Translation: CASSYSRLAAEKLFF.